This is a list of T cell receptor beta chains from one sample in a study of control samples from healthy donors and cancer patients. Sequencing was performed with immunoSEQ multiplex PCR; in TCRdb, only in-frame clones are kept and a portion is missing. The sample lists about 130,000 clones, roughly 90% occurring once. The sequenced sample was blood. The receptor source for this set is a young man in good health. Both conserved end residues are part of each CDR3.

j_call: TRBJ2-5
v_call: TRBV29-1
cdr3_aa: CSVATSVGETQYF

j_call: TRBJ1-2
v_call: TRBV19
cdr3_aa: CASGRRADNYGYTF

j_call: TRBJ1-1
v_call: TRBV12-5
cdr3_aa: CASGLGQGSNTEAFF

j_call: TRBJ1-4
v_call: TRBV18
cdr3_aa: CASSPGQVNEKLFF

j_call: TRBJ1-1
v_call: TRBV5-1
cdr3_aa: CASSFAGLNTEAFF

j_call: TRBJ1-1
v_call: TRBV5-6
cdr3_aa: CATSTEKNTEAFF

j_call: TRBJ2-5
v_call: TRBV7-3
cdr3_aa: CASSLGNQETQYF

j_call: TRBJ1-3
v_call: TRBV10-3
cdr3_aa: CAISDGEGGNTIYF

j_call: TRBJ2-1
v_call: TRBV30
cdr3_aa: CAWSSLSGYNEQFF

j_call: TRBJ2-3
v_call: TRBV19
cdr3_aa: CASTAGGRGPDTQYF

j_call: TRBJ2-1
v_call: TRBV15
cdr3_aa: CATSRDFERGGNNEQFF

j_call: TRBJ2-7
v_call: TRBV9
cdr3_aa: CASSVFGTSYEQYF

j_call: TRBJ2-6
v_call: TRBV28
cdr3_aa: CASSSLFEQRYQISGANVLTF

j_call: TRBJ1-5
v_call: TRBV19
cdr3_aa: CASKPRDSLTPQHF

j_call: TRBJ2-3
v_call: TRBV6-5
cdr3_aa: CASRDRGYTDTQYF

j_call: TRBJ1-4
v_call: TRBV11-3
cdr3_aa: CASSPQLFANEKLFF

j_call: TRBJ1-4
v_call: TRBV2
cdr3_aa: CASNLLGAEKLFF